This T cell receptor beta chain was captured by sequencing in a study of OX40 agonist ivuxolimab in advanced cancers. Study-wide background: Among those treated, three patients had partial responses, one with hepatocellular carcinoma and two with cutaneous melanoma.

The germline V gene encodes CDR1 SGDLS and CDR2 YYNGEE. The CDR3 runs 16 residues. V gave up 4 bases and J gave up 6 bases; unmatched junction bases: 10. Profiled with immunoSEQ multiplex PCR; TCRdb holds only in-frame clones, not every one. The sample consists of some 13,000 clones, approximately 95% of them appearing once. The chain links TRBV9 to TRBJ2-2; 9 positions agree with TRBD1. This TCR derives from an adult with an advanced solid tumor such as melanoma, head and neck, liver or kidney cancer. Sequences were derived from CD4+ or CD8+ T cells sorted from blood, sampled in a trial of the OX40 agonist ivuxolimab. The CDR3 loop reads CASSLRQGGAAGELFF. The CDR3 DNA reads as TGTGCCAGCAGCCTAAGACAGGGGGGAGCGGCCGGGGAGCTGTTTTTT.